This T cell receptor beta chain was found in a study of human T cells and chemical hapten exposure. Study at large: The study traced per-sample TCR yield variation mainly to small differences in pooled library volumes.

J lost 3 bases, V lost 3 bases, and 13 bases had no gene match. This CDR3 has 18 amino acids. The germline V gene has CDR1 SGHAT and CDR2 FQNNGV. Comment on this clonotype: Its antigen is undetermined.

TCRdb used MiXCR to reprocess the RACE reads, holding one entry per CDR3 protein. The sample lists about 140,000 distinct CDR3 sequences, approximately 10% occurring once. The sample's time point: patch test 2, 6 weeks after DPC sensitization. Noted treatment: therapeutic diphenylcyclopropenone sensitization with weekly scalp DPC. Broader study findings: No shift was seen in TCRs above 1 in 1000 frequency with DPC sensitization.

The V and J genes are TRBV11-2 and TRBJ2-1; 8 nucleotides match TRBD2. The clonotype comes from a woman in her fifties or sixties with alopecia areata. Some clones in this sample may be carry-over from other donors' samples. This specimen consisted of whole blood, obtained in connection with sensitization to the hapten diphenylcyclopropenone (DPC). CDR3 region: CASSLGQEREGRYNEQFF. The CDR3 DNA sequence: TGTGCCAGCAGCTTGGGCCAGGAACGGGAGGGCCGCTACAATGAGCAGTTCTTC.